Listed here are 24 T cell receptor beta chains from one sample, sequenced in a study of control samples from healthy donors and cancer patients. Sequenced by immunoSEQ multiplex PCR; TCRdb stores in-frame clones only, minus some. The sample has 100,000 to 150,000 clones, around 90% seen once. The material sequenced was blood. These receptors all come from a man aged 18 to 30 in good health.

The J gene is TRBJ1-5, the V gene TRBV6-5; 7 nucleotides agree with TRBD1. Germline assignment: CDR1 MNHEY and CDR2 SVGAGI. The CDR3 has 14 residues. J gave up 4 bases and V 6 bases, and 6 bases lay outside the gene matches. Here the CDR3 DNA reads TGTGCCAGCAGAGACAGGGAACGGAATCAGCCCCAGCATTTT. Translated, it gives CASRDRERNQPQHF.

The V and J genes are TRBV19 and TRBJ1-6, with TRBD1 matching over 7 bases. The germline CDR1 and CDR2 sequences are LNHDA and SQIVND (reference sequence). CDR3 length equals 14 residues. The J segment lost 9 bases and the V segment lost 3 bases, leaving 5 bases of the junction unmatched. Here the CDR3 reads CASSIAGGGSPLHF. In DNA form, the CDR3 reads TGTGCCAGTAGTATCGCAGGGGGAGGTTCACCCCTCCACTTT. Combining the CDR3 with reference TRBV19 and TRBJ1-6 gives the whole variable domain DGGITQSPKYLFRKEGQNVTLSCEQNLNHDAMYWYRQDPGQGLRLIYYSQIVNDFQKGDIAEGYSVSREKKESFPLTVTSAQKNPTAFYLCASSIAGGGSPLHFGNGTRLTVT.

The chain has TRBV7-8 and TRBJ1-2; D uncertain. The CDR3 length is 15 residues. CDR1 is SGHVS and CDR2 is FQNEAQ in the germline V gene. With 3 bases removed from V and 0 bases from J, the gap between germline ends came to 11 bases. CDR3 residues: CASSFLPGPNYGYTF. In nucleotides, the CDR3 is TGTGCCAGCAGCTTCCTGCCAGGACCTAACTATGGCTACACCTTC.

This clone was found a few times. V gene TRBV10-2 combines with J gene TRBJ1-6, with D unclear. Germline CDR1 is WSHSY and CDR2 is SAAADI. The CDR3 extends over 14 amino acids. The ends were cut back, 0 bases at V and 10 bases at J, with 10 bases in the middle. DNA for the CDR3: TGCGCCAGCAGTGAGTCCGGGGAGGGATCACCCCTCCACTTT. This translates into CASSESGEGSPLHF.

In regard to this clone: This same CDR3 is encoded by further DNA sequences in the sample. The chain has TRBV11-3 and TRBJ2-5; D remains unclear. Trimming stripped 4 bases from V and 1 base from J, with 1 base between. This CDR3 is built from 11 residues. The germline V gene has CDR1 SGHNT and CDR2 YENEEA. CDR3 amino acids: CASSSQETQYF. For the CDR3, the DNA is TGTGCCAGCAGCTCCCAAGAGACCCAGTACTTC.

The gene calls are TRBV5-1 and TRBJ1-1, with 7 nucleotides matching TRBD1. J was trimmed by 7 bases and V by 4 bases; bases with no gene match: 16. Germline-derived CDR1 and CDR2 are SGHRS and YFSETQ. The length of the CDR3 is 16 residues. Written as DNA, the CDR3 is TGCGCCAGCAGCCCGATACAGGGGACCGGCCTTATTGAAGCTTTCTTT. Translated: CASSPIQGTGLIEAFF.

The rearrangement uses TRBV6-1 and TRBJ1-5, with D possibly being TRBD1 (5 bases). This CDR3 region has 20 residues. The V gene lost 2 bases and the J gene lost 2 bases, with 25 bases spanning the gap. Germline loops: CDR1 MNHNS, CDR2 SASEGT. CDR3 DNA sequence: TGTGCCAGCAGTGAAAGGTACTTCGCTGAGGGGCAGCATGGCAATCAGCCCCAGCATTTT. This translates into CASSERYFAEGQHGNQPQHF.

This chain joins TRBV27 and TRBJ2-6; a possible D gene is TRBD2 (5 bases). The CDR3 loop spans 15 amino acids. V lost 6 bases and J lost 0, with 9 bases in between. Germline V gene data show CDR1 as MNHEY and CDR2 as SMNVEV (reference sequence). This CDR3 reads CASRDLASGANVLTF. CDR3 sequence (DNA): TGTGCCAGCAGGGACCTAGCCTCTGGGGCCAACGTCCTGACTTTC.

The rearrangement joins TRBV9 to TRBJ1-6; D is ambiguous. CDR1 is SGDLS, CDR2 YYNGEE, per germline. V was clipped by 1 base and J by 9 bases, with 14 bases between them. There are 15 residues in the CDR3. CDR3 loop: CASSVSVGPGSPLHF. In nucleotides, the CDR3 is TGTGCCAGCAGCGTATCCGTGGGTCCGGGTTCACCCCTCCACTTT.

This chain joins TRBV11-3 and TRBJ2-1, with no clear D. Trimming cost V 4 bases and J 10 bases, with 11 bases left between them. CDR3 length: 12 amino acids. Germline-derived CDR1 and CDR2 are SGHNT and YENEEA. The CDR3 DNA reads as TGTGCCAGCAGCTCAAAGGGCCAAGAGCAGTTCTTC. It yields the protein CASSSKGQEQFF. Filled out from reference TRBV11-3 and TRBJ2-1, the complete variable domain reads EAGVVQSPRYKIIEKKQPVAFWCNPISGHNTLYWYLQNLGQGPELLIRYENEEAVDDSQLPKDRFSAERLKGVDSTLKIQPAELGDSAVYLCASSSKGQEQFFGPGTRLTVL.

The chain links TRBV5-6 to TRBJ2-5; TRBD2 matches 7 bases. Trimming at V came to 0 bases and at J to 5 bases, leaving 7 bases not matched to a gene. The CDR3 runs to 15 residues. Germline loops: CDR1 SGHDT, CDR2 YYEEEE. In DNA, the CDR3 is TGTGCCAGCAGCTTGGGACTAGCCCCCCTGGAGACCCAGTACTTC. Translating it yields CASSLGLAPLETQYF.

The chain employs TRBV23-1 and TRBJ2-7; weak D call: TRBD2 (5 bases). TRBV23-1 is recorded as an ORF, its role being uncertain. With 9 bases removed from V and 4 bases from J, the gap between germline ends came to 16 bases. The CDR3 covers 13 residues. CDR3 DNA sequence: TGCGCCAGGACCAAAGGTTGGAGGTACGAGCAGTACTTC. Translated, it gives CARTKGWRYEQYF.

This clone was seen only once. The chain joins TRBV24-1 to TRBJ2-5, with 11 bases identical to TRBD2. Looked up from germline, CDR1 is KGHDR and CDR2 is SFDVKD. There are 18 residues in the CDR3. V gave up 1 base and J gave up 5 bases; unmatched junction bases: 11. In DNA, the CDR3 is TGTGCCACCAGTGATTTTGGGGCTAGCGGGGGGACGGTGGAGACCCAGTACTTC. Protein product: CATSDFGASGGTVETQYF.

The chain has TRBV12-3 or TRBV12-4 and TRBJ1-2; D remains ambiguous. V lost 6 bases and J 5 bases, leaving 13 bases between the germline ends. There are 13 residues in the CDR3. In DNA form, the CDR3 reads TGTGCCAGCAGCGTCGCATCCGTTTATGGCTACACCTTC. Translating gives CASSVASVYGYTF.

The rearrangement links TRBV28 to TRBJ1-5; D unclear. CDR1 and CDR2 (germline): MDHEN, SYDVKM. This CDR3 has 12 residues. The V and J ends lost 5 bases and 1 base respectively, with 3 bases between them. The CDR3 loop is CASSGSNQPQHF. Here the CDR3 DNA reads TGTGCCAGCAGTGGAAGCAATCAGCCCCAGCATTTT.

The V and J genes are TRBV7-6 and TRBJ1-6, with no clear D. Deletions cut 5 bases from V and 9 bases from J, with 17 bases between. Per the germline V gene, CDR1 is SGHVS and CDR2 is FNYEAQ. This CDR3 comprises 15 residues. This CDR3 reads CASSPGFTFGSPLHF. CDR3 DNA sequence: TGTGCCAGCAGCCCCGGGTTTACGTTTGGTTCACCCCTCCACTTT.

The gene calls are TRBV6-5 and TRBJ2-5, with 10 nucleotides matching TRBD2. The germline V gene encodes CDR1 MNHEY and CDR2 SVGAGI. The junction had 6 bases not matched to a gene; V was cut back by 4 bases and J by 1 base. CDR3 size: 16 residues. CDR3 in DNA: TGTGCCAGCAGTTCCTTAGCGGGGGGTCCCCAAGAGACCCAGTACTTC. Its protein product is CASSSLAGGPQETQYF.

The CDR3 sequence is CASSFANQPQHF. The CDR3 DNA reads TGTGCCAGCAGTTTCGCCAATCAGCCCCAGCATTTT. The chain carries TRBV12-3 or TRBV12-4 and TRBJ1-5; D is uncertain. The V and J ends lost 3 bases and 3 bases respectively, with 3 bases between them. The CDR3 runs 12 residues.

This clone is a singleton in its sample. This CDR3 is CASSPGLAGTDTQYF. The CDR3 coding sequence is TGTGCCAGCTCACCGGGACTAGCGGGAACAGATACGCAGTATTTT. J is TRBJ2-3 and V is TRBV18, with 13 bases aligning to TRBD2. This CDR3 spans 15 amino acids. V trimming: 3 bases; J trimming: 3 bases; junction bases outside the gene matches: 0. Germline V gives CDR1 KGHSH, CDR2 LQKENI.

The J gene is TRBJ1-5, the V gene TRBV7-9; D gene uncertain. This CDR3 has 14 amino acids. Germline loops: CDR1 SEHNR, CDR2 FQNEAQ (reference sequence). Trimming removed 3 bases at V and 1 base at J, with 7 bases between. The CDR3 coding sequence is TGTGCCAGCAGCTTCGGGCAGAGCAATCAGCCCCAGCATTTT. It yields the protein CASSFGQSNQPQHF.

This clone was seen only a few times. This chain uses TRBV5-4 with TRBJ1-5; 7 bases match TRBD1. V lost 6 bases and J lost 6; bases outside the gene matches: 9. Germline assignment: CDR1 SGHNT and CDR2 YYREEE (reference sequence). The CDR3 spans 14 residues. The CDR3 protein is CASIQGRGGQPQHF. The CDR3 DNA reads TGTGCCAGCATCCAGGGCAGGGGGGGTCAGCCCCAGCATTTT.

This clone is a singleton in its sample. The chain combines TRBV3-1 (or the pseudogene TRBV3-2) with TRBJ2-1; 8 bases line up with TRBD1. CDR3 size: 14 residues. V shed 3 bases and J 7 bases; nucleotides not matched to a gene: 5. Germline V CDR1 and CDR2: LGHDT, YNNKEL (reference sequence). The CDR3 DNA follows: TGTGCCAGCAGCCAGCGACAGGGGCGAAATGAGCAGTTCTTC. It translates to CASSQRQGRNEQFF.

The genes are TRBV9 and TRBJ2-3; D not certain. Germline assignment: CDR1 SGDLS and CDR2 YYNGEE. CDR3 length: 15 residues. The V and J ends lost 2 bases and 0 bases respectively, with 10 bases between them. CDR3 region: CASSVSGLSTDTQYF. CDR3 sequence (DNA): TGTGCCAGCAGCGTGTCGGGCCTTAGCACAGATACGCAGTATTTT.

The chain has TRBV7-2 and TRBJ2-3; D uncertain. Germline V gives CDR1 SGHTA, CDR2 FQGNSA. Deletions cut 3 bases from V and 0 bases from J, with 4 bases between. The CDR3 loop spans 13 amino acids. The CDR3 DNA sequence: TGTGCCAGCAGCTTGTCTAGCACAGATACGCAGTATTTT. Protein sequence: CASSLSSTDTQYF.